The sequence of this T cell receptor beta chain was determined in a study of blood T cell repertoires in COVID-19 (TCRdb year 2020). Notes on the research overall: Samples covering the acute and convalescent phases of COVID-19 were provided by collaborators in the United States, Italy and Spain. The prospective study material was composed of cDNA or gDNA derived from T cells, B-cell-depleted T cells, or PBMCs. The dataset comprised deeply sampled blood TCRbeta repertoires from subjects exposed to, actively infected with, or recovered from COVID-19. The repertoires were made available in a free public database intended to serve as a resource for research on the immune response to SARS-CoV-2. Samples came from the ongoing ImmuneRACE study (first 160 participants) plus 1,254 subjects from 6 global collaborators. The sample metadata nearly always contained a de-identified subject ID, COVID-19 status, age in years and sex. Where available, HLA class I and class II types were obtained from metadata supplied by the sample provider rather than from assay-based typing.

Paper-wide results and their limitations: How much clinical and demographic metadata was included differed by source and by participant, and the metadata was provided uncurated.

TCRbeta CDR3 regions were amplified from genomic DNA using the immunoSEQ Assay, a bias-controlled multiplex PCR. The paper's data handling went like this. The number of nucleated cells in each sample was estimated by amplification of reference gene primers within the assay. To quantify the absolute abundance of each unique TCRbeta CDR3 rearrangement, sequence reads were collapsed and filtered. For each sample, productive Simpson clonality was calculated by taking the square root of Simpson's diversity index across productive rearrangements. Sourced from immuneACCESS, this table was stored by TCRdb with only in-frame sequences that have V and J called. A share of the clones is absent; for the studies checked, an unresolved V gene accounts for under half, and the remainder has no known explanation. V and J calls and clone size are copied from that table; D and trimming were computed from the DNA. Here the sample has approximately 200,000 clones; 80% to 90% occur a single time. The ten largest clones capture around 3% of the sample.

To note about this clone: Its antigen specificity is not known. No per-base quality is available; no much larger clone lies one base away.

Collaborating institutions collected whole blood in K2EDTA tubes following their own protocols. For TCRbeta analysis, collaborators shipped samples as frozen whole blood, isolated PBMCs, or DNA extracted from either of those sample types. Reading from cysteine to phenylalanine, the CDR3 counts 12 amino acids. The sequence is cut down to CDR3 DNA, 36 bases in frame from base 1. The V end loses 6 bases and the J end loses 11 bases, and a stretch of 16 bases separates them. Sequencing was done on a sample of peripheral blood. The rearranged chain carries TRBV12-3 or TRBV12-4 and TRBJ1-1, with TRBD1 as a weak D call on 5 bases. This receptor was identified in a man between 60 and 70 years old with acute or convalescent COVID-19. The nucleotide sequence reads as follows: TGTGCCAGCAGCCCCGGGACTGATGCGGCTTTCTTT. Its product reads: CASSPGTDAAFF.